Here is one T cell receptor beta chain with its context. Its antigen is not known. V lost 9 bases and J 5 bases, leaving 18 bases between the germline ends. The CDR3 covers 14 residues. Germline V gene sequence: CDR1 KGHDR, CDR2 SFDVKD. Repertoires were generated with immunoSEQ multiplex PCR, while TCRdb's copy carries only in-frame clones and drops some. The sample has tens of thousands of clones; 75% to 90% are singletons. This specimen comes from a study of T cell responses to AZD1222 COVID-19 vaccine. Broader study findings: Of spike-specific TCRs, nearly half reportedly target regions left unmutated in variants. White British ancestry dominated among donors, who included more females, and clonal diversity was possibly underestimated. Of the AZD1222 recipients, only five or six were seropositive at baseline.

Pooling was applied to second doses at about 4 or about 12 weeks. The receptor's source is an adult who received the AZD1222 COVID-19 vaccine. This specimen consisted of peripheral blood, obtained 28 days after the second AZD1222 dose. V and J are TRBV24-1 and TRBJ2-5; the D gene could be TRBD1 or TRBD2 (5 bases each). The CDR3: CATEGRDLRETQYF. The CDR3 DNA reads TGTGCCACCGAGGGCAGGGATCTGAGGGAGACCCAGTACTTC.